This T cell receptor (beta chain) was documented in a study of control samples from healthy donors and cancer patients. Only in-frame clones appear in the TCRdb table, and some are missing; sequencing was by immunoSEQ multiplex PCR. The repertoire consists of about 86,000 clones, with 90% to 95% occurring once and the leading ten covering roughly 1.5%. The CDR3 covers 14 residues. The ends were cut back, 4 bases at V and 0 bases at J, with 7 bases in the middle. Germline-derived CDR1 and CDR2 are SGHTA and FQGNSA. Specimen: blood. The chain carries TRBV7-2 and TRBJ2-1, with D unresolved. The origin of this receptor is a woman aged 30 to 39 in good health. DNA of the CDR3: TGTGCCAGCAGCTCCCAAAGCTCCTACAATGAGCAGTTCTTC. It codes for CASSSQSSYNEQFF.